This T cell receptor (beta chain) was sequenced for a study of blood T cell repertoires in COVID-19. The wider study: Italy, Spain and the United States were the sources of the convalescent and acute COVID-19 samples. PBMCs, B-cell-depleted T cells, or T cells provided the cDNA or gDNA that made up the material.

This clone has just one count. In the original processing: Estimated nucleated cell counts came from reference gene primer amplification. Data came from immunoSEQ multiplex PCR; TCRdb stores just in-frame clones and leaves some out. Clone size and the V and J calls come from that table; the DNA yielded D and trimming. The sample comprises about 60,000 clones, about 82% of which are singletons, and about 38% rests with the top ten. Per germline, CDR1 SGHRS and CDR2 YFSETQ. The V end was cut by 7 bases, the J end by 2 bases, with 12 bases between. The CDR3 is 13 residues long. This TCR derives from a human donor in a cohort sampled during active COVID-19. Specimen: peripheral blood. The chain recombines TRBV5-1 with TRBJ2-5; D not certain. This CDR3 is CASRLGAQETQYF. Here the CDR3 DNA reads TGCGCCAGCCGACTCGGAGCTCAAGAGACCCAGTACTTC.